This T cell receptor beta chain was sequenced during a study of cytotoxic CD8 clonotypes in ibrutinib-treated CLL. Germline V lookup: CDR1 SGHVS, CDR2 FQNEAQ. V was trimmed by 5 bases and J by 3 bases, leaving 12 bases between them. There are 14 residues in the CDR3. Profiled with immunoSEQ multiplex PCR; TCRdb holds only in-frame clones, not every one. The table lists approximately 22,000 clones, over 70% of them singletons. The receptor's source is a human donor with chronic lymphocytic leukemia. Sequencing was performed on PBMCs, taken before ibrutinib treatment. This chain uses TRBV7-8 with TRBJ2-3; perhaps TRBD1 as D (6 bases). The CDR3: CASSLGQGTDTQYF. The DNA for the CDR3 is TGTGCCAGCAGCCTCGGGCAGGGGACAGATACGCAGTATTTT.